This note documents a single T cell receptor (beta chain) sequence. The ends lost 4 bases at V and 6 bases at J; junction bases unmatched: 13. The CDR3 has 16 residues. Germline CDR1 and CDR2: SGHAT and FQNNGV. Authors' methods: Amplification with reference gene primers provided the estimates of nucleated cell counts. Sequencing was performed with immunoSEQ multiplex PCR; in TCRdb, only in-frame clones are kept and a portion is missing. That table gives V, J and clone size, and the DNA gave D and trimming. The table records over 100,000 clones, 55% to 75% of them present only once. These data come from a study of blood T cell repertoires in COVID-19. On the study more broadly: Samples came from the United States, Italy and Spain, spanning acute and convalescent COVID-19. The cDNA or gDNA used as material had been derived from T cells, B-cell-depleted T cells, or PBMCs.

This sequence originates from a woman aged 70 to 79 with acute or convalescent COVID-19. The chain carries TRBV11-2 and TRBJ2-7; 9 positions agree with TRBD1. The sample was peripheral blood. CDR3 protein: CASSSRTGTGMIEQYF. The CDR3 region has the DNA TGTGCCAGCAGCTCTAGAACCGGGACAGGGATGATCGAGCAGTACTTC.